The rows below give T cell receptor beta chains drawn from one sample of a study of blood T cell repertoires in COVID-19. The table came from immunoSEQ multiplex PCR; TCRdb's copy has only in-frame clones and leaves some out. The table lists under 30,000 clones, about 85% of them singletons, with 9.3% in the top ten. Sample: peripheral blood. These receptors all come from a human donor in a cohort sampled during active COVID-19. Each CDR3 is given with its conserved first and last residue. The D gene is left open where the match is weak. Rows give clone size only sometimes, using once, few, many, or a class for an expanded clone.

d_call | j_call | clone_size | v_call | cdr3_nt | cdr3_aa
- | TRBJ1-1 | - | TRBV7-9 | TGTGCCAGCAGCCCAAGCGGGGGGGGCGGAGTGCTGAACACTGAAGCTTTCTTT | CASSPSGGGGVLNTEAFF
- | TRBJ1-2 | - | TRBV5-5 | TGTGCCAGCAGCCAAGGCGGGGGGAATACTAACTATGGCTACACCTTC | CASSQGGGNTNYGYTF
- | TRBJ1-2 | few | TRBV28 | TGTGCCAGCAGTAGACCGGGAAAAGGTGGCTACACCTTC | CASSRPGKGGYTF
- | TRBJ2-3 | - | TRBV3-1/TRBV3-2 | TGTGCCAGCAGTCGGACTACAGATACGCAGTATTTT | CASSRTTDTQYF
TRBD2 | TRBJ2-3 | - | TRBV5-8 | TGTGCCAGCAGCTTGGTCCTAGCGGGGAAGGATACGCAGTATTTT | CASSLVLAGKDTQYF
TRBD2 | TRBJ2-3 | - | TRBV7-9 | TGTGCCAGCAGCCAAAGGGGAGCGGGAGCTTCTGGAGATACGCAGTATTTT | CASSQRGAGASGDTQYF
- | TRBJ2-3 | - | TRBV29-1 | TGCAGCGTTGTCTGGGGCCGATTAGATACGCAGTATTTT | CSVVWGRLDTQYF
TRBD2 | TRBJ2-2 | - | TRBV7-2 | TGTGCCAGCAGCTTTTCCTCTAGCGGGGGGGCCGGGGAGCTGTTTTTT | CASSFSSSGGAGELFF
- | TRBJ1-3 | - | TRBV7-6 | TGTGCCAGCAGCTTAAATGAGGCCTCCGCTGGAAACACCATATATTTT | CASSLNEASAGNTIYF
- | TRBJ2-3 | - | TRBV5-5 | TGTGCCAGCAGCTTGGGATTTGGGGCGAGCACAGATACGCAGTATTTT | CASSLGFGASTDTQYF
TRBD1 | TRBJ1-5 | - | TRBV7-9 | TGTGCCAGCAGCTTAACAGGGGACGATCAGCCCCAGCATTTT | CASSLTGDDQPQHF
TRBD2 | TRBJ2-1 | - | TRBV27 | TGTGCCAGCAGGCTAGCGGGGGGGCCGGGGTATGAGCAGTTCTTC | CASRLAGGPGYEQFF
TRBD1 | TRBJ2-1 | - | TRBV13 | TGTGCCAGCAGCTTACGGGACAGTAACAATGAGCAGTTCTTC | CASSLRDSNNEQFF
TRBD2 | TRBJ2-7 | - | TRBV25-1 | TGTGCCAGCGGACGGCCGGGACTAGCGGGGGAAGGGTACGAGCAGTACTTC | CASGRPGLAGEGYEQYF
TRBD2 | TRBJ2-1 | - | TRBV5-6 | TGTGCCAGCAGCTTGCTGAGACTAGCGGGGGGTGAGCAGTTCTTC | CASSLLRLAGGEQFF
TRBD1 | TRBJ2-3 | - | TRBV18 | TGTGCCAGCTCACCGCCAGGGGGTAGAACAGATACGCAGTATTTT | CASSPPGGRTDTQYF
TRBD2 | TRBJ2-1 | once | TRBV4-1 | TGCGCCAGCAGCCCAATAAGAGTAGCGGGAGCAGGAAAGTTTAATGAGCAGTTCTTC | CASSPIRVAGAGKFNEQFF